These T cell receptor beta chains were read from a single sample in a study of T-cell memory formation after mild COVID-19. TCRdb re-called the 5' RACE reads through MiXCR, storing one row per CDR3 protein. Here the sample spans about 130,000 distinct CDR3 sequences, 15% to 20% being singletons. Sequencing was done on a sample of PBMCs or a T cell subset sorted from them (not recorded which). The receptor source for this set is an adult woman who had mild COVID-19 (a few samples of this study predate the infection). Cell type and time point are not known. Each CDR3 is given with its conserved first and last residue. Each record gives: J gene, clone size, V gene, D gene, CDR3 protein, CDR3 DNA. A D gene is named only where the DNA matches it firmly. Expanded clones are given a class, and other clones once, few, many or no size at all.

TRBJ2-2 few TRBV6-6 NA CASSTLGELFF TGTGCCAGCAGTACCCTCGGGGAGCTGTTTTTT
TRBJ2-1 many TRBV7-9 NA CASSLGEDSYNEQFF TGTGCCAGCAGCTTGGGGGAGGACTCCTACAATGAGCAGTTCTTC
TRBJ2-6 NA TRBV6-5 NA CASSYSEGLSGANVLTF TGTGCCAGCAGTTACTCGGAGGGTCTCTCTGGGGCCAACGTCCTGACTTTC
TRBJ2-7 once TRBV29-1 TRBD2 CSVGARGGLRSAYEQYF TGCAGCGTTGGCGCACGGGGGGGTTTGCGGTCCGCCTACGAGCAGTACTTC
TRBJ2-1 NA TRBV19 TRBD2 CASSILLAGVEQFF TGTGCCAGTAGTATTTTGCTAGCGGGAGTCGAGCAGTTCTTC
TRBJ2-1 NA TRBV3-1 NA CASSQDGGSYNEQFF TGTGCCAGCAGCCAAGACGGGGGCTCCTACAATGAGCAGTTCTTC
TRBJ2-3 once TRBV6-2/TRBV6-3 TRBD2 CASSPGGRTDTQYF TGTGCCAGCAGTCCCGGCGGGAGGACAGATACGCAGTATTTT
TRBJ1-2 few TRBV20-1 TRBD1 CSARDPGQGLYGYTF TGCAGTGCTAGAGATCCGGGACAGGGACTCTATGGCTACACCTTC
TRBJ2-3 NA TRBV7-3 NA CASSLSSQTDTQYF TGTGCCAGCAGCTTATCTAGCCAGACAGATACGCAGTATTTT
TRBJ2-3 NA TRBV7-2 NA CASSLDAAGARDTQYF TGTGCCAGCAGCTTAGATGCGGCAGGGGCGAGAGATACGCAGTATTTT
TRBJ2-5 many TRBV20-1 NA CSARGQAGGRWETQYF TGCAGTGCTAGAGGACAGGCCGGGGGCCGATGGGAGACCCAGTACTTC
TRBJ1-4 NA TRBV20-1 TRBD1 CSARPPRGRAEKLFF TGCAGTGCTAGACCTCCCAGGGGGCGCGCTGAAAAACTGTTTTTT
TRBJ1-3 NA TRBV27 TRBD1 CASSQWTGGSGNTIYF TGTGCCAGCAGTCAGTGGACAGGGGGCTCTGGAAACACCATATATTTT
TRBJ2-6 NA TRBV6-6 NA CASSYDGANVLTF TGTGCCAGCAGTTACGACGGGGCCAACGTCCTGACTTTC
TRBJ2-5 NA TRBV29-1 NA CSARQSGETQYF TGCAGCGCACGACAGTCGGGTGAGACCCAGTACTTC
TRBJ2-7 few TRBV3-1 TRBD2 CASSQVPSGGYEQYF TGTGCCAGCAGCCAAGTGCCTAGCGGGGGCTACGAGCAGTACTTC
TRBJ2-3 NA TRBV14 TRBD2 CASSPLAGAPDTQYF TGTGCCAGCAGCCCCCTAGCGGGGGCTCCAGATACGCAGTATTTT
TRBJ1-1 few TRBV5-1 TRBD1 CASSLLGQENTEAFF TGCGCCAGCAGCTTACTGGGACAGGAGAACACTGAAGCTTTCTTT
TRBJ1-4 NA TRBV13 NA CASSPRGQLNEKLFF TGTGCCAGCAGCCCTCGAGGACAGCTAAATGAAAAACTGTTTTTT
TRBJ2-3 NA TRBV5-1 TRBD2 CASSPLVLAGGDTQYF TGCGCCAGCAGCCCTCTGGTGCTAGCGGGGGGTGATACGCAGTATTTT
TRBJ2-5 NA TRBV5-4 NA CASSTIGTTRETQYF TGTGCCAGCAGCACAATCGGGACCACCCGCGAGACCCAGTACTTC
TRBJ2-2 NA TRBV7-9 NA CASSLARVSGELFF TGTGCCAGCAGCTTAGCGAGGGTCTCGGGGGAGCTGTTTTTT
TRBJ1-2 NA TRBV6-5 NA CASSYVGGSRNYGYTF TGTGCCAGCAGTTACGTCGGGGGGAGTAGGAACTATGGCTACACCTTC
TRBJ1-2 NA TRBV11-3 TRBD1 CASSLTGVVNGYTF TGTGCCAGCAGCTTAACAGGGGTCGTGAATGGCTACACCTTC
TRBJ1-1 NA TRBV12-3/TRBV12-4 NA CASSLSVGLNTEAFF TGTGCCAGCAGTTTATCCGTAGGGTTGAACACTGAAGCTTTCTTT
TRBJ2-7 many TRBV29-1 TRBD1 CSVVEDRVVEQYF TGCAGCGTTGTTGAGGACAGGGTCGTCGAGCAGTACTTC
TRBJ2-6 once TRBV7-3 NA CASSSPPLGAGANVLTF TGTGCCAGCAGCTCGCCGCCCCTAGGGGCTGGGGCCAACGTCCTGACTTTC
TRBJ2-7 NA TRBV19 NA CASSIVGQSYEQYF TGTGCCAGTAGTATAGTTGGACAGTCCTACGAGCAGTACTTC
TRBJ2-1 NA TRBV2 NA CASSDVGNEQFF TGTGCCAGCAGTGATGTAGGGAATGAGCAGTTCTTC
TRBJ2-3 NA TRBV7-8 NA CASSFSGRYTDTQYF TGTGCCAGCAGCTTCTCCGGCCGATACACAGATACGCAGTATTTT